The 22 T cell receptor beta chains presented below share a single source sample, sequenced in a study of blood T cell repertoires in COVID-19. Using immunoSEQ multiplex PCR, the repertoire was profiled, and TCRdb retains in-frame clones only, with some absent. The sample shows around 200,000 clones, about 89% of them seen only once. Sequences were obtained from peripheral blood. The receptor source for this set is a man between 70 and 80 years old with acute or convalescent COVID-19.

The CDR3 region has the DNA TGTGCCAGCAGCCTGGGACTAGCGGGTGCCCAAGAGACCCAGTACTTC. Amino acids: CASSLGLAGAQETQYF. The chain uses TRBV4-2 and TRBJ2-5; 12 positions agree with TRBD2. With 4 bases clipped from V and 1 base from J, the junction kept 4 bases outside the gene matches. This CDR3 has 16 amino acids. Looked up from germline, CDR1 is LGHNA and CDR2 is YNFKEQ.

This clone was detected only once. V is TRBV6-5 and J is TRBJ2-3; D is unclear. The CDR3 has 13 amino acids. V was shortened by 0 bases and J by 6 bases, with 7 bases between the two germline ends. Germline V CDR1 and CDR2: MNHEY, SVGAGI. DNA for the CDR3: TGTGCCAGCAGTTACTCGAGTCGGGATACGCAGTATTTT. Its protein is CASSYSSRDTQYF.

The V and J genes are TRBV19 and TRBJ2-1; 11 bases are shared with TRBD2. Germline V CDR1 and CDR2: LNHDA, SQIVND (reference sequence). Trimming removed 7 bases from V and 4 bases from J; junction bases left unmatched: 6. The CDR3 runs 15 residues. CDR3 amino acids: CASTPGTSGYNEQFF. In DNA, the CDR3 is TGTGCCAGTACTCCAGGGACTAGCGGTTACAATGAGCAGTTCTTC.

In DNA, the CDR3 is TGTGCCAGTAGTATTCGCAGGTCCTACGAGCAGTACTTC. Translation gives CASSIRRSYEQYF. The rearrangement links TRBV19 to TRBJ2-7; D not resolved. Looked up from germline, CDR1 is LNHDA and CDR2 is SQIVND (reference sequence). The CDR3 consists of 13 residues. Trimming left V 3 bases short and J 1 base short, with 7 bases between. Variable domain in full (rest from reference TRBV19 and TRBJ2-7): DGGITQSPKYLFRKEGQNVTLSCEQNLNHDAMYWYRQDPGQGLRLIYYSQIVNDFQKGDIAEGYSVSREKKESFPLTVTSAQKNPTAFYLCASSIRRSYEQYFGPGTRLTVT.

This clone has just one count. The J gene is TRBJ1-1, the V gene TRBV5-1; 10 bases line up with TRBD1. The J segment lost 6 bases and the V segment lost 2 bases, leaving 7 bases of the junction unmatched. This CDR3 spans 15 amino acids. Looked up from germline, CDR1 is SGHRS and CDR2 is YFSETQ. CDR3 loop: CASSLRRQGASEAFF. The CDR3 DNA reads TGCGCCAGCAGCTTAAGACGACAGGGGGCTTCTGAAGCTTTCTTT.

This chain connects TRBV7-9 to TRBJ2-5, with 9 positions matching TRBD2. V shed 3 bases and J 5 bases; nucleotides not matched to a gene: 10. There are 16 residues in the CDR3. In germline, CDR1 is SEHNR, CDR2 FQNEAQ (reference sequence). The CDR3 loop reads CASSFGIAGEVETQYF. The CDR3 region has the DNA TGTGCCAGCAGCTTTGGGATAGCGGGGGAGGTCGAGACCCAGTACTTC.

The V and J genes are TRBV18 and TRBJ1-5; D call uncertain. Germline V gene data show CDR1 as KGHSH and CDR2 as LQKENI. The CDR3 is 13 amino acids. Trimming cost V 8 bases and J 2 bases, with 10 bases left between them. CDR3 in DNA: TGTGCCAGCACCGAGGAGCGCAATCAGCCCCAGCATTTT. Its protein product is CASTEERNQPQHF. The complete variable domain, with remaining parts taken from reference TRBV18 and TRBJ1-5, reads NAGVMQNPRHLVRRRGQEARLRCSPMKGHSHVYWYRQLPEEGLKFMVYLQKENIIDESGMPKERFSAEFPKEGPSILRIQQVVRGDSAAYFCASTEERNQPQHFGDGTRLSIL.

The V and J genes are TRBV7-8 and TRBJ2-5, with a possible D match to TRBD1 (5 bases). From germline, CDR1 is SGHVS and CDR2 FQNEAQ. The CDR3 consists of 15 residues. V was clipped by 5 bases and J by 7 bases, with 20 bases between them. The CDR3 spells CASSPRQKGLGTQYF. DNA of the CDR3: TGTGCCAGCAGCCCTCGACAGAAGGGGTTGGGGACCCAGTACTTC.

This clone was counted only a few times. The chain combines TRBV2 with TRBJ2-5, with 7 nucleotides matching TRBD1. J lost 4 bases, V lost 6 bases, and 11 bases had no gene match. The CDR3 contains 15 residues. Per the germline V gene, CDR1 is SNHLY and CDR2 is FYNNEI. The CDR3 loop reads CASRVQGGAGETQYF. CDR3 nucleotides: TGTGCCAGCAGAGTCCAAGGGGGCGCGGGAGAGACCCAGTACTTC. Using reference TRBV2 and TRBJ2-5 for the parts outside the CDR3, the full variable domain is EPEVTQTPSHQVTQMGQEVILRCVPISNHLYFYWYRQILGQKVEFLVSFYNNEISEKSEIFDDQFSVERPDGSNFTLKIRSTKLEDSAMYFCASRVQGGAGETQYFGPGTRLLVL.

Only one count was recorded for this clone. The chain combines TRBV2 with TRBJ2-5; 7 bases are shared with TRBD1. This CDR3 spans 14 amino acids. The germline CDR1 and CDR2 sequences are SNHLY and FYNNEI. The junction had 8 bases not matched to a gene; V was cut back by 5 bases and J by 5 bases. This CDR3 reads CASSRDRVGETQYF. The CDR3 bases are TGTGCCAGCAGTCGCGACAGGGTGGGCGAGACCCAGTACTTC.

V is TRBV12-3 or TRBV12-4 and J is TRBJ1-2; no reliable D call. This CDR3 has 12 residues. V gave up 6 bases and J gave up 8 bases, with 13 bases separating them. For the CDR3, the DNA is TGTGCCAGCAGCCCCGCGCGAGGAGGCTACACCTTC. It yields the protein CASSPARGGYTF.

This clone was observed once. This rearrangement joins TRBV4-1 to TRBJ1-4; D is perhaps TRBD1 (6 bases). This CDR3 is 16 amino acids long. CDR1 and CDR2 (germline): MGHRA, YSYEKL. V lost 1 base and J lost 3, with 12 bases in between. This CDR3 reads CASSQADRTANEKLFF. In nucleotides, the CDR3 is TGCGCCAGCAGCCAAGCAGACAGGACTGCTAATGAAAAACTGTTTTTT.

The chain has TRBV7-9 and TRBJ2-7, with 9 bases that match TRBD1. The J segment lost 6 bases and the V segment lost 5 bases, leaving 8 bases of the junction unmatched. The germline CDR1 and CDR2 sequences are SEHNR and FQNEAQ (reference sequence). The CDR3 is 14 amino acids. The DNA for the CDR3 is TGTGCCAGCAGCCCCAGGACAGGGGCGCGCGAGCAGTACTTC. Protein sequence: CASSPRTGAREQYF.

The rearrangement uses TRBV7-9 and TRBJ2-7; TRBD1 aligns across 7 bases. Looked up from germline, CDR1 is SEHNR and CDR2 is FQNEAQ (reference sequence). The CDR3 is 16 amino acids. J gave up 0 bases and V 5 bases, and 10 bases lay outside the gene matches. Here the CDR3 reads CASSQTWTGRSYEQYF. CDR3 nucleotide sequence: TGTGCCAGCAGCCAAACCTGGACAGGTCGCTCCTACGAGCAGTACTTC.

The chain is built from TRBV5-5 and TRBJ1-2, with a possible D match to TRBD1 (5 bases). The V gene's germline CDR1 is SGHKS and CDR2 YYEKEE (reference sequence). V was cut by 2 bases and J by 6 bases, with 11 bases left in between. This CDR3 comprises 13 residues. In DNA form, the CDR3 reads TGTGCCAGCAGCTTTTCGACGGGGGATGGCTACACCTTC. This sequence encodes CASSFSTGDGYTF.

The chain is built from TRBV6-5 and TRBJ2-3, with D uncertain. The CDR3 spans 11 residues. V was trimmed by 2 bases and J by 11 bases, leaving 8 bases between them. The germline gives CDR1 MNHEY, CDR2 SVGAGI. The CDR3 DNA reads TGTGCCAGCAGTTACCAGCGTCTGCAGTATTTT. Translation gives CASSYQRLQYF.

V and J are TRBV7-8 and TRBJ1-4, with TRBD1 matching over 7 bases. This CDR3 is 15 amino acids long. The junction had 7 bases not matched to a gene; V was cut back by 5 bases and J by 4 bases. CDR1 is SGHVS, CDR2 FQNEAQ, per germline. The CDR3 sequence is CASSPRQGDNEKLFF. The CDR3, as DNA: TGTGCCAGCAGCCCCCGACAGGGAGATAATGAAAAACTGTTTTTT.

V is TRBV4-1 and J is TRBJ2-2, with 7 positions matching TRBD2. V trimming: 4 bases; J trimming: 3 bases; junction bases outside the gene matches: 11. The germline gives CDR1 MGHRA, CDR2 YSYEKL. The CDR3 runs to 17 residues. For the CDR3, the DNA is TGCGCCAGCAGCCCCTTTATCTCAGGGAGGGACACCGGGGAGCTGTTTTTT. Translation gives CASSPFISGRDTGELFF.

This clone has a handful of counts. The chain recombines TRBV10-3 with TRBJ2-1; TRBD2 agrees at 10 bases. Germline V lookup: CDR1 ENHRY, CDR2 SYGVKD. V shed 8 bases and J 5 bases; nucleotides not matched to a gene: 6. The CDR3 is made up of 14 amino acids. The CDR3 here is CAIRRTSGDNEQFF. CDR3 coding DNA: TGTGCCATCCGTAGGACTAGCGGAGACAATGAGCAGTTCTTC.

Only one count was recorded for this clone. The rearrangement uses TRBV11-3 and TRBJ2-3; perhaps TRBD2 as D (7 bases). Germline V lookup: CDR1 SGHNT, CDR2 YENEEA. V lost 5 bases, J lost 2 bases, and 14 bases lay in between. The CDR3 has 15 amino acids. Written as DNA, the CDR3 is TGTGCCAGCAGCCCAGGGGCGGGAGACACAGATACGCAGTATTTT. This translates into CASSPGAGDTDTQYF.

The V gene is TRBV7-3, the J gene TRBJ1-1, with D maybe TRBD1 (6 bases). This CDR3 spans 12 amino acids. Trimming took off 7 bases at V and 5 bases at J, with 11 bases between the two ends. Per germline, CDR1 SGHTA and CDR2 FQGTGA. CDR3 loop: CASKGEGTEAFF. DNA for the CDR3: TGTGCCAGCAAGGGGGAGGGGACTGAAGCTTTCTTT.

V and J are TRBV6-1 and TRBJ1-2; D remains unclear. The CDR3 consists of 11 residues. The germline V and J ends were trimmed by 1 base and 10 bases, with 7 bases remaining between them. Germline CDR1 reads MNHNS; CDR2 reads SASEGT. In DNA, the CDR3 is TGTGCCAGCAGTGAAGGAGGAGACTACACCTTC. Its translation is CASSEGGDYTF.